The source of this T cell receptor beta chain is a study of cytomegalovirus exposure and HLA in healthy donors. Germline V lookup: CDR1 MNHEY, CDR2 SVGAGI. The CDR3 runs to 14 residues. The germline V and J ends were trimmed by 5 bases and 3 bases, with 11 bases remaining between them. Repertoires were generated with immunoSEQ multiplex PCR, while TCRdb's copy carries only in-frame clones and drops some. The sample consists of about 260,000 clones, roughly 87% of them appearing once. The chain has TRBV6-5 and TRBJ1-5; a weak D match, TRBD1 (5 bases). Sequencing used PBMCs. The source is a woman in her 30s in good health and CMV-seronegative. Written as DNA, the CDR3 is TGTGCCAGCAGTCCCGGGACGGCCAATCAGCCCCAGCATTTT. Protein: CASSPGTANQPQHF.